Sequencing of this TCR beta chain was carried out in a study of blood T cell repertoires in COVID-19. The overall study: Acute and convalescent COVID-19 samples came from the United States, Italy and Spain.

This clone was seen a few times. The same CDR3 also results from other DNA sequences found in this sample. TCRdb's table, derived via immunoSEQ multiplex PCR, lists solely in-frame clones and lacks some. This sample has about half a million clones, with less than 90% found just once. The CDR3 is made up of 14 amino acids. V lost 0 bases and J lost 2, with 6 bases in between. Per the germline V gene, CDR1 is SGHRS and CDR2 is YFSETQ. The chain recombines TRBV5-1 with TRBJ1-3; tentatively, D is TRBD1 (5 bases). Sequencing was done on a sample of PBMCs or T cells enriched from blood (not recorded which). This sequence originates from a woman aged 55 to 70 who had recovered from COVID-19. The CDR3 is CASSLGQTGNTIYF. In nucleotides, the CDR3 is TGCGCCAGCAGCTTGGGACAGACTGGAAACACCATATATTTT.